A single sample is the source of the 24 T cell receptor beta chains below, sequenced in a study of CD8 T cells in ankylosing spondylitis. TCRdb processed the 5' RACE reads anew with MiXCR; each CDR3 protein has one entry. The sample has approximately 220,000 distinct CDR3 sequences; under 30% are singletons. Sequencing was carried out using blood, either unsorted or a sorted T cell fraction (not recorded which). Receptors were obtained from a male donor with ankylosing spondylitis or in good health (not recorded which).

This clonotype was recorded at least ten times. The V call is TRBV7-2, the J call TRBJ2-3; D remains unclear. The germline CDR1 and CDR2 sequences are SGHTA and FQGNSA. The V and J ends lost 4 bases and 9 bases respectively, with 17 bases between them. The CDR3 consists of 14 residues. CDR3 in amino acids: CASSSYGPTRTQYF. For the CDR3, the DNA is TGTGCCAGCAGCTCCTACGGCCCGACCAGAACGCAGTATTTT. The full variable domain, completed using reference TRBV7-2 and TRBJ2-3, is GAGVSQSPSNKVTEKGKDVELRCDPISGHTALYWYRQSLGQGLEFLIYFQGNSAPDKSGLPSDRFSAERTGGSVSTLTIQRTQQEDSAVYLCASSSYGPTRTQYFGPGTRLTVL.

The table lists this clonotype with a count of one. The V call is TRBV20-1, the J call TRBJ2-7; D uncertain. Germline CDR1 is DFQATT and CDR2 is SNEGSKA (reference sequence). The CDR3 runs 17 residues. V was trimmed by 0 bases and J by 2 bases, leaving 20 bases between them. The CDR3 coding sequence is TGCAGTGCTAGAGATTATGGGCGGCAGCTTAACCCCTACGAGCAGTACTTC. As protein: CSARDYGRQLNPYEQYF.

Concerning this clonotype itself: One base away lies a much larger clone, so this may be a sequencing read error. As the CDR3 is not closed by the conserved phenylalanine or tryptophan, this likely results from a read error. The V call is TRBV6-5, the J call TRBJ2-5, with a possible D match to TRBD2 (6 bases). Deletions cut 2 bases from V and 5 bases from J, with 9 bases between. The CDR3 runs to 13 residues. Germline CDR1 and CDR2: MNHEY and SVGAGI. CDR3 residues: CASSYGRMETQYL. The CDR3 DNA follows: TGTGCCAGCAGTTACGGGAGGATGGAGACCCAGTACCTC.

In its sample, this clonotype was seen many times. The chain recombines TRBV6-1 with TRBJ2-7, with 12 nucleotides matching TRBD2. Trimming removed 6 bases from V and 7 bases from J; junction bases left unmatched: 7. Per germline, CDR1 MNHNS and CDR2 SASEGT. This CDR3 contains 14 residues. This chain's CDR3 is CASSRLAGEGEQYF. As DNA, the CDR3 is TGTGCCAGCAGCCGACTAGCGGGAGAGGGGGAGCAGTACTTC.

In this sample, this clonotype turned up many times. This chain joins TRBV3-1 and TRBJ2-5; D might be TRBD2 (5 bases). CDR3 length: 14 amino acids. The germline V gene encodes CDR1 LGHDT and CDR2 YNNKEL (reference sequence). V was pared by 3 bases and J by 5 bases, with 13 bases between. The CDR3 DNA sequence: TGTGCCAGCAGCCAGATGGCTAGCTTGGAGACCCAGTACTTC. This encodes CASSQMASLETQYF.

There are many counts of this clonotype. The CDR3 region has the DNA TGCGCCAGCAGCTATGGGACAGAAGAGACCCAGTACTTC. It codes for CASSYGTEETQYF. J is TRBJ2-5 and V is TRBV5-1, with 7 bases that match TRBD1. The CDR3 runs to 13 residues. J lost 3 bases, V lost 3 bases, and 2 bases had no gene match. From germline, CDR1 is SGHRS and CDR2 YFSETQ.

The chain links TRBV6-1 to TRBJ2-7; 11 bases map to TRBD2. Germline V CDR1 and CDR2: MNHNS, SASEGT. The CDR3 consists of 13 residues. J gave up 7 bases and V 8 bases, and 7 bases lay outside the gene matches. CDR3 coding DNA: TGTGCCAGCCATAGCGGGAGGGCCGGAGAGCAGTACTTC. This sequence encodes CASHSGRAGEQYF.

This clonotype was counted between two and nine times. The rearrangement uses TRBV20-1 and TRBJ2-7, with 8 nucleotides matching TRBD2. This CDR3 has 14 residues. V gave up 3 bases and J gave up 5 bases; unmatched junction bases: 9. Germline values: CDR1 DFQATT, CDR2 SNEGSKA (reference sequence). CDR3 nucleotide sequence: TGCAGTGCTAGGTTAAGCGGGAGCGTCCACGAGCAGTACTTC. Residues: CSARLSGSVHEQYF.

V gene TRBV6-1 combines with J gene TRBJ2-1; 9 bases line up with TRBD2. Germline V CDR1 and CDR2: MNHNS, SASEGT. Trimming took 6 bases from V and 6 from J; bases not matched to a gene: 12. The CDR3 contains 16 residues. The DNA for the CDR3 is TGTGCCAGCAGCAGGGGAGCTAGCGGGATGGCCAATGAGCAGTTCTTC. Protein sequence: CASSRGASGMANEQFF.

This clonotype was detected ten times or more. This chain uses TRBV7-9 with TRBJ2-7; D possibly corresponds to TRBD1 (5 bases). Per germline, CDR1 SEHNR and CDR2 FQNEAQ (reference sequence). V was shortened by 8 bases and J by 3 bases, with 14 bases between the two germline ends. The CDR3 runs 13 residues. The CDR3 region has the DNA TGTGCCAGCTCCCCAGGGCGCCTCTACGAGCAGTACTTC. Translation: CASSPGRLYEQYF. Based on the CDR3 plus reference TRBV7-9 and TRBJ2-7, the full variable domain is DTGVSQNPRHKITKRGQNVTFRCDPISEHNRLYWYRQTLGQGPEFLTYFQNEAQLEKSRLLSDRFSAERPKGSFSTLEIQRTEQGDSAMYLCASSPGRLYEQYFGPGTRLTVT.

This clonotype was recorded once. The V and J genes are TRBV25-1 and TRBJ2-3, with 9 bases lining up with TRBD1. Germline V CDR1 and CDR2: MGHDK, SYGVNS. Trimming at V came to 10 bases and at J to 1 base, leaving 12 bases not matched to a gene. The CDR3 runs 16 residues. The CDR3 bases are TGTGCCATGGGCCCCGGGACAGGGCACGGCACAGATACGCAGTATTTT. This gives the protein CAMGPGTGHGTDTQYF.

At least ten counts were recorded for this clonotype. The chain joins TRBV12-3 or TRBV12-4 to TRBJ2-7; TRBD1 or TRBD2 may be the D gene (5 bases each). Trimming took 6 bases from V and 1 from J, leaving 10 bases between them. This CDR3 spans 13 amino acids. The DNA for the CDR3 is TGTGCCAGCAGCCGGGACGCATCCTACGAGCAGTACTTC. It is translated as CASSRDASYEQYF.

The V gene is TRBV20-1, the J gene TRBJ2-3; D is unresolved. CDR3 length: 10 residues. The germline V and J ends were trimmed by 6 bases and 4 bases, with 5 bases remaining between them. Germline values: CDR1 DFQATT, CDR2 SNEGSKA (reference sequence). The CDR3 DNA sequence: TGCAGTGCCAGTTCAGATACGCAGTATTTT. This gives the protein CSASSDTQYF.

For this clonotype: This may be a read error, as it is one base from a much larger clone. Lacking the conserved final phenylalanine or tryptophan, this CDR3 likely reflects a read error. This chain links TRBV5-1 with TRBJ1-4, with TRBD1 matching over 11 bases. Germline V gives CDR1 SGHRS, CDR2 YFSETQ. The CDR3 has 15 amino acids. With V trimmed by 4 bases and J by 7 bases, 6 bases remained unmatched. CDR3 region: CASSKGTGGSEKLFC. In DNA form, the CDR3 reads TGCGCCAGCAGCAAGGGGACAGGGGGAAGTGAAAAACTGTTTTGT.

This chain connects TRBV6-4 to TRBJ2-3; TRBD2 matches at 16 bases. There are 16 residues in the CDR3. In germline, CDR1 is MRHNA, CDR2 SNTAGT. V shed 4 bases, J shed 10 bases, and the junction held 8 bases outside the gene matches. The CDR3 DNA sequence: TGTGCCAGCAGTGGCTCCGGGACTAGCGGGAGGGCCGCGCAGTATTTT. Its translation: CASSGSGTSGRAAQYF.

In this sample, this clonotype turned up many times. The chain has TRBV4-1 and TRBJ2-3, with no clear D. The germline V gene has CDR1 MGHRA and CDR2 YSYEKL. The length of the CDR3 is 15 residues. V was shortened by 1 base and J by 5 bases, with 13 bases between the two germline ends. The CDR3 nucleotides read TGCGCCAGCAGCCAAGTTACGGGTTCCGTAGATACGCAGTATTTT. Protein product: CASSQVTGSVDTQYF.

The sample holds a few counts of this clonotype. V is TRBV10-3 and J is TRBJ2-4, with TRBD2 matching over 7 bases. Germline trimming cut 1 base from V and 0 bases from J; bases unmatched to any gene: 3. The CDR3 contains 16 residues. Germline V lookup: CDR1 ENHRY, CDR2 SYGVKD. The CDR3 here is CAISEWGGGAKNIQYF. Written as DNA, the CDR3 is TGTGCCATCAGTGAGTGGGGGGGGGGAGCCAAAAACATTCAGTACTTC.

The CDR3 sequence is CASSRTEGSYNEQFF. CDR3 DNA: TGTGCCAGCAGCCGGACAGAAGGCTCCTACAATGAGCAGTTCTTC. The chain couples TRBV7-8 to TRBJ2-1, with D perhaps matching TRBD1 (6 bases). CDR1 is SGHVS, CDR2 FQNEAQ, per germline. The V end was cut by 5 bases, the J end by 0 bases, with 11 bases between. There are 15 residues in the CDR3.

The chain links TRBV6-2 or TRBV6-3 to TRBJ2-1, with no clear D. V was clipped by 6 bases and J by 8 bases, with 11 bases between them. This CDR3 has 12 amino acids. From germline, CDR1 is MNHEY and CDR2 SVGEGT. CDR3 loop: CASRKTWDEQFF. The DNA for the CDR3 is TGTGCCAGCAGAAAAACGTGGGATGAGCAGTTCTTC.

The chain joins TRBV12-3 or TRBV12-4 to TRBJ2-7, with TRBD1 matching 9 bases. V lost 3 bases to trimming and J lost 2 bases; unmatched junction nucleotides: 5. This CDR3 region has 15 residues. DNA of the CDR3: TGTGCCAGCAGTTTCCCTAGGGACAGGGCCTACGAGCAGTACTTC. It is translated as CASSFPRDRAYEQYF.

Ten or more counts support this clonotype. The chain couples TRBV6-2 or TRBV6-3 to TRBJ1-2; 9 bases are a match to TRBD1. The CDR3 is 20 residues long. Germline loops: CDR1 MNHEY, CDR2 SVGEGT. V shed 2 bases and J 2 bases; nucleotides not matched to a gene: 18. CDR3 DNA: TGTGCCAGCAGTTACCGCGGGCTGGGCGCGAGAGGACAGGGGAACTATGGCTACACCTTC. The encoded protein is CASSYRGLGARGQGNYGYTF.

This clonotype was observed many times. The chain couples TRBV4-1 to TRBJ2-1, with D possibly TRBD1 on 5 matching bases. This CDR3 has 14 amino acids. Germline lookup yields CDR1 MGHRA and CDR2 YSYEKL. Trimming pared 4 bases from V and 12 bases from J, leaving 19 bases between. The CDR3 region has the DNA TGCGCCAGCAGCCCAGGTCCTCAGGGTGGTAGGCAGTTCTTC. Its translation: CASSPGPQGGRQFF.

This clonotype has a count of ten or more. The chain carries TRBV29-1 and TRBJ1-2, with D uncertain. Germline V lookup: CDR1 SQVTM, CDR2 ANQGSEA. V was trimmed by 1 base and J by 7 bases, leaving 10 bases between them. The CDR3 runs to 12 residues. DNA for the CDR3: TGCAGCGTTGAAGTAGGGTTTGGTGGCTACACCTTC. As protein: CSVEVGFGGYTF. Based on the CDR3 plus reference TRBV29-1 and TRBJ1-2, the full variable domain is SAVISQKPSRDICQRGTSLTIQCQVDSQVTMMFWYRQQPGQSLTLIATANQGSEATYESGFVIDKFPISRPNLTFSTLTVSNMSPEDSSIYLCSVEVGFGGYTFGSGTRLTVV.

The chain combines TRBV10-3 with TRBJ1-2; 8 bases are a match to TRBD1. Germline V gene sequence: CDR1 ENHRY, CDR2 SYGVKD. The ends lost 4 bases at V and 0 bases at J; junction bases unmatched: 4. There are 15 residues in the CDR3. CDR3 sequence reads: CAISVGQGANYGYTF. Written as DNA, the CDR3 is TGTGCCATCAGTGTTGGACAGGGAGCTAACTATGGCTACACCTTC.